These 5 T cell receptor beta chains were all obtained from the same sample, sequenced in a study of identical twins. TCRdb fed the 5' RACE reads into MiXCR, producing one record per CDR3 protein. Of roughly 230,000 distinct CDR3 sequences listed, about 8.9% are singletons. This sample was shared with a second study, whose subject was yellow fever vaccine responses in identical twins.

Input material: CD8+ T cells sorted from blood. These receptor sequences come from a woman younger than 35 in good health.

In this sample, this clonotype turned up a few times. The chain links TRBV27 to TRBJ2-7; tentatively, D is TRBD2 (6 bases). With 2 bases removed from V and 2 bases from J, the gap between germline ends came to 13 bases. CDR3 size: 15 residues. Germline CDR1 MNHEY, CDR2 SMNVEV (reference sequence). CDR3: CASSLRGVAAYEQYF. The CDR3 region has the DNA TGTGCCAGCAGTTTACGGGGCGTAGCGGCCTACGAGCAGTACTTC.

The table lists this clonotype with many counts. CDR3 nucleotide sequence: TGTGCCAGCAGCCACCTGCTAGCGGGGACCCCCTACAATGAGCAGTTCTTC. Amino acid sequence: CASSHLLAGTPYNEQFF. This sequence joins TRBV3-1 and TRBJ2-1; the match to TRBD2 covers 9 bases. Germline CDR1 LGHDT, CDR2 YNNKEL (reference sequence). V lost 3 bases and J lost 2; bases outside the gene matches: 8. CDR3 length: 17 amino acids.

This clonotype was observed once. The chain employs TRBV11-3 and TRBJ2-3; 10 nucleotides align to TRBD2. Per the germline V gene, CDR1 is SGHNT and CDR2 is YENEEA. The V gene end was trimmed by 5 bases and the J gene end by 6 bases; junction bases not matched to a gene: 11. The CDR3 is made up of 16 amino acids. The CDR3 spells CASSGSGGLRSDTQYF. The CDR3 DNA sequence: TGTGCCAGCAGCGGTAGCGGGGGGCTTCGGTCTGATACGCAGTATTTT.

The J gene is TRBJ1-1, the V gene TRBV28; no clear D gene. Germline V gene sequence: CDR1 MDHEN, CDR2 SYDVKM. This CDR3 is 13 amino acids long. V dropped 0 bases and J dropped 3 bases, with 5 bases sitting between them. The CDR3 loop reads CASSLWRDTEAFF. The DNA for the CDR3 is TGTGCCAGCAGTTTATGGCGTGACACTGAAGCTTTCTTT.

The sample holds many counts of this clonotype. The gene calls are TRBV12-3 or TRBV12-4 and TRBJ1-6; 10 bases are a match to TRBD1. J lost 7 bases, V lost 6 bases, and 3 bases had no gene match. The CDR3 extends over 14 amino acids. CDR3 nucleotide sequence: TGTGCCAGCAGGACGGGACAGGGGAATTCACCCCTCCACTTT. Translated: CASRTGQGNSPLHF.